This T cell receptor (beta chain) was documented in a study of T cells in Graves' hyperthyroidism and ophthalmopathy. V shed 5 bases and J 3 bases; nucleotides not matched to a gene: 10. Germline lookup yields CDR1 MNHEY and CDR2 SVGAGI. CDR3 length: 16 amino acids. What was amplified from RNA transcripts were TCR beta CDR3 regions. The TCR CDR3 was amplified in a first-round RT-PCR using the HTBI primer set. TCRdb re-called the multiplex PCR reads with MiXCR, one entry per CDR3 protein. The table shows about 840,000 distinct CDR3 sequences, with more than 30% occurring only once. This clonotype was picked up a small number of times.

The chain carries TRBV6-5 and TRBJ2-7; TRBD2 aligns across 10 bases. Sequenced material: blood. This receptor was identified in a man aged 18 to 29 with Graves' hyperthyroidism. CDR3 DNA: TGTGCCAGCAGTGAAGAGGCTAGCGGGGGCTTCTACGAGCAGTACTTC. Protein: CASSEEASGGFYEQYF.